The 26 T cell receptor beta chains presented below share a single source sample, sequenced in a study of glioma-infiltrating T cells. The iRepertoire nested amplicon-rescue multiplex PCR amplified TCR alpha and beta CDR3s from RNA. One entry per CDR3 protein results from TCRdb running MiXCR on the multiplex PCR reads. Of about 110,000 distinct CDR3 sequences listed, 25% to 30% were seen once; the top ten hold 30% to 35%. The sample taken for sequencing was glioma tissue, nonneoplastic brain tissue, or PBMCs (not recorded which). The receptor set was obtained from a human donor with low-grade glioma or glioblastoma, undergoing nonglioma brain surgery, or in good health (not recorded which).

This clonotype has ten or more counts. V is TRBV14 and J is TRBJ1-6; D is unresolved. Germline-derived CDR1 and CDR2 are SGHDN and FVKESK. The germline V and J ends were trimmed by 0 bases and 7 bases, with 4 bases remaining between them. The CDR3 is 13 amino acids. This CDR3 reads CASSQDHNSPLHF. The CDR3 nucleotides read TGTGCCAGCAGCCAAGATCACAATTCACCCCTCCACTTT. The full variable domain, rest sourced from reference TRBV14 and TRBJ1-6, is EAGVTQFPSHSVIEKGQTVTLRCDPISGHDNLYWYRRVMGKEIKFLLHFVKESKQDESGMPNNRFLAERTGGTYSTLKVQPAELEDSGVYFCASSQDHNSPLHFGNGTRLTVT.

This clonotype has ten or more counts. V gene TRBV7-2 combines with J gene TRBJ1-6; D is undetermined. CDR1 is SGHTA, CDR2 FQGNSA, per germline. Trimming pared 5 bases from V and 0 bases from J, leaving 14 bases between. This CDR3 has 17 amino acids. The CDR3 here is CASSVRTASSYNSPLHF. CDR3 DNA sequence: TGTGCCAGCAGCGTCAGGACTGCAAGCTCCTATAATTCACCCCTCCACTTT.

Worth noting for this clonotype: It may be a read error: a sequence one base away is much more abundant. V usage is TRBV4-1 and J usage is TRBJ1-5; no reliable D call. Germline V gene sequence: CDR1 MGHRA, CDR2 YSYEKL. The CDR3 sequence is 15 residues long. The CDR3 nucleotides are TGCGCCAGCAGCCAAGCGTACGGCCACAATCAGCACCAGCATTTT. Translated, it gives CASSQAYGHNQHQHF.

V and J are TRBV7-9 and TRBJ2-4; D not resolved. Germline CDR1 SEHNR, CDR2 FQNEAQ (reference sequence). The V end was cut by 6 bases, the J end by 2 bases, with 11 bases between. This CDR3 region has 14 residues. CDR3 DNA: TGTGCCAGCAGATCGAAGGATCCCAAAAACATTCAGTACTTC. This sequence encodes CASRSKDPKNIQYF.

The V gene is TRBV6-4, the J gene TRBJ1-5; possible D gene TRBD1, 5 bases. V lost 11 bases and J lost 13, with 12 bases in between. From germline, CDR1 is MRHNA and CDR2 SNTAGT. CDR3 length equals 9 residues. As DNA, the CDR3 is TGTGCCTCGTCCGGGGGGCAGCATTTT. Translating it yields CASSGGQHF.

Many counts were recorded for this clonotype. The V and J genes are TRBV20-1 and TRBJ2-6; TRBD1 matches at 9 bases. This CDR3 is built from 15 residues. From germline, CDR1 is DFQATT and CDR2 SNEGSKA (reference sequence). After removal of 2 bases from V and 4 bases from J, the junction contained 3 bases not matched to a gene. The CDR3 protein is CSARNRGLGANVLTF. DNA for the CDR3: TGCAGTGCTAGAAACAGGGGGCTCGGGGCCAACGTCCTGACTTTC.

Concerning this clonotype itself: Since a much larger clone is just one base distant, this may be a read error. The conserved closing phenylalanine or tryptophan is absent in this CDR3, likely reflecting a read error. The rearrangement joins TRBV29-1 to TRBJ1-1; TRBD1 is a possible D gene (5 bases). The CDR3 has 13 residues. The germline V gene encodes CDR1 SQVTM and CDR2 ANQGSEA. V dropped 2 bases and J dropped 5 bases, with 12 bases sitting between them. The CDR3 sequence: CSVERGVGTEAFS. In DNA form, the CDR3 reads TGCAGCGTTGAAAGGGGAGTGGGGACTGAAGCTTTCTCT.

The sample holds a few counts of this clonotype. The V and J genes are TRBV5-1 and TRBJ1-2; no clear D gene. Germline V gene lookup returns CDR1 SGHRS and CDR2 YFSETQ. V lost 4 bases and J 0 bases, leaving 7 bases between the germline ends. The CDR3 is 13 residues long. In DNA form, the CDR3 reads TGCGCCAGCAGCACGGGGTCTAACTATGGCTACACCTTC. This codes for CASSTGSNYGYTF. Supplemented by reference TRBV5-1 and TRBJ1-2, the full variable domain reads KAGVTQTPRYLIKTRGQQVTLSCSPISGHRSVSWYQQTPGQGLQFLFEYFSETQRNKGNFPGRFSGRQFSNSRSEMNVSTLELGDSALYLCASSTGSNYGYTFGSGTRLTVV.

In its sample, this clonotype was seen many times. This sequence joins TRBV12-3 or TRBV12-4 and TRBJ1-1; D might be TRBD1 (5 bases). The CDR3 extends over 13 amino acids. Trimming removed 7 bases at V and 7 bases at J, with 16 bases between. The chain's CDR3 is CASIGLSGGEAFF. Written as DNA, the CDR3 is TGTGCCAGCATCGGACTCTCGGGGGGTGAAGCTTTCTTT.

This clonotype was counted at least ten times. The chain has TRBV4-2 and TRBJ2-5; D ambiguous. The CDR3 sequence is 14 residues long. CDR1 is LGHNA, CDR2 YNFKEQ, per germline. The V gene lost 5 bases and the J gene lost 2 bases, with 12 bases spanning the gap. The DNA of the CDR3 is TGTGCCAGCAGCGCTGCGGCGTTACAAGAGACCCAGTACTTC. The encoded protein is CASSAAALQETQYF.

This rearrangement joins TRBV6-2 or TRBV6-3 to TRBJ2-1, with D unclear. Germline assignment: CDR1 MNHEY and CDR2 SVGEGT. The CDR3 is 10 residues long. The V and J ends lost 7 bases and 8 bases respectively, with 6 bases between them. CDR3 in DNA: TGTGCCAGCATTAGCTATGAGCAGTTCTTC. This translates into CASISYEQFF.

This chain connects TRBV27 to TRBJ1-5; D possibly corresponds to TRBD1 (5 bases). CDR1 is MNHEY and CDR2 is SMNVEV in the germline V gene (reference sequence). CDR3 size: 15 residues. Trimming removed 5 bases from V and 5 bases from J, with 16 bases in between. CDR3 in DNA: TGTGCCAGCAGTCCCCGCGACAGTGTGTATCAGCCCCAGCATTTT. Protein sequence: CASSPRDSVYQPQHF.

In its sample, this clonotype was seen many times. V gene TRBV10-3 combines with J gene TRBJ1-5, with no clear D. This CDR3 spans 12 amino acids. From germline, CDR1 is ENHRY and CDR2 SYGVKD. Trimming left V 5 bases short and J 4 bases short, with 6 bases between. CDR3 nucleotide sequence: TGTGCCATCAGTTCGGGAAATCAGCCCCAGCATTTT. Its protein is CAISSGNQPQHF.

The rearrangement links TRBV7-2 to TRBJ2-3; tentative D call: TRBD2 (6 bases). The CDR3 contains 15 residues. Trimming left V 1 base short and J 4 bases short, with 12 bases between. Germline lookup yields CDR1 SGHTA and CDR2 FQGNSA. CDR3 bases: TGTGCCAGCAGCTTAGATAGCGGAGGGCCAGATACGCAGTATTTT. Translated, it gives CASSLDSGGPDTQYF.

Many counts were recorded for this clonotype. A single base separates this from a much larger clone, so it may be a read error. It is likely a read error, because the conserved phenylalanine at the end of the CDR3 is missing. The rearrangement uses TRBV15 and TRBJ1-1, with 10 bases lining up with TRBD1. Germline V gene lookup returns CDR1 LNHNV and CDR2 YYDKDF (reference sequence). V dropped 0 bases and J dropped 6; count of bases not matched to a gene: 4. CDR3 length: 15 residues. The CDR3 loop is CATSREGQGLAEAFL. In DNA, the CDR3 is TGTGCCACCAGCAGAGAGGGACAGGGGCTAGCTGAAGCTTTCCTT.

A note on this clonotype: A read error may explain this, as a much larger clone is one base away. The chain couples TRBV7-9 to TRBJ1-1, with D hard to call. Germline V gene lookup returns CDR1 SEHNR and CDR2 FQNEAQ (reference sequence). The CDR3 loop spans 13 amino acids. CDR3 nucleotides: TGTGTCAGCAGCTCCATACTGAACACTGAAGCTTTCTTT. This gives the protein CVSSSILNTEAFF.

This clonotype has a count of ten or more. The CDR3 DNA reads as TGCAGTGCAAGGGAGAGCGGGAGGTATGAGCAGTTCTTC. It is translated as CSARESGRYEQFF. The chain employs TRBV20-1 and TRBJ2-1; TRBD2 agrees at 9 bases. CDR3 size: 13 residues. CDR1 DFQATT and CDR2 SNEGSKA come from the germline V gene (reference sequence). Losses at the gene ends were 6 bases for V and 8 bases for J; bases not matched to a gene: 8.

This clonotype showed up many times. The chain carries TRBV4-3 and TRBJ2-1; D gene ambiguous. The CDR3 totals 16 residues. CDR1 and CDR2 from the germline V gene are LGHNA and YSLEER. Trimming shortened V by 1 base and J by 0 bases, and 10 bases separated the two germline ends. CDR3 sequence reads: CASSQAPPRSYNEQFF. The DNA of the CDR3 is TGCGCCAGCAGCCAAGCCCCCCCCCGCTCCTACAATGAGCAGTTCTTC.

There are many counts of this clonotype. The chain uses TRBV6-1 and TRBJ2-5, with 9 bases fitting TRBD1. V gave up 6 bases and J gave up 6 bases; unmatched junction bases: 8. Germline values: CDR1 MNHNS, CDR2 SASEGT. The CDR3 is 14 residues long. For the CDR3, the DNA is TGTGCCAGCAGGAATCCGGGACAGGGTCAGACCCAGTACTTC. Protein: CASRNPGQGQTQYF.

This clonotype was seen repeatedly, ten times or more. The chain is built from TRBV7-8 and TRBJ1-5, with D possibly matching TRBD1 (5 bases). The CDR3 extends over 18 amino acids. In germline, CDR1 is SGHVS, CDR2 FQNEAQ. Trimming removed 3 bases from V and 2 bases from J, with 20 bases in between. The CDR3 bases are TGTGCCAGCAGCTTGTATGGCGGGGCCCCACGGGGCAATCAGCCCCAGCATTTT. It translates to CASSLYGGAPRGNQPQHF.

This clonotype was seen a handful of times. The chain uses TRBV4-3 and TRBJ2-1; 11 bases match TRBD2. The ends lost 0 bases at V and 8 bases at J; junction bases unmatched: 6. CDR1 and CDR2 (germline): LGHNA, YSLEER. The CDR3 extends over 16 amino acids. This CDR3 is CASSQDTGLAVYEQFF. DNA for the CDR3: TGCGCCAGCAGCCAAGATACGGGACTAGCGGTATATGAGCAGTTCTTC.

This clonotype came up many times. The chain recombines TRBV5-1 with TRBJ2-7; D unclear. The CDR3 runs to 13 residues. V was cut by 2 bases and J by 2 bases, with 8 bases left in between. CDR1 and CDR2 from the germline V gene are SGHRS and YFSETQ. CDR3 sequence: CASSFGRTYEQYF. The CDR3, as DNA: TGCGCCAGCAGCTTTGGCCGAACCTACGAGCAGTACTTC.

As regards this clonotype: With a much larger clone just one base away, this may be a read error. The rearrangement links TRBV4-1 to TRBJ2-3, with 8 bases matching TRBD2. Germline loops: CDR1 MGHRA, CDR2 YSYEKL. This CDR3 region has 16 residues. J was trimmed by 6 bases and V by 5 bases; bases with no gene match: 13. The CDR3 sequence is CASSALLADDGDTQYF. In nucleotides, the CDR3 is TGCGCCAGCAGCGCGCTACTAGCGGACGACGGGGATACGCAGTATTTT.

With regard to this clonotype: Being one base from a much bigger clone, this may be a read error. The rearrangement links TRBV18 to TRBJ2-1; maybe TRBD2 (6 bases). CDR3 size: 15 residues. Germline V gene sequence: CDR1 KGHSH, CDR2 LQKENI. The CDR3 coding sequence is TGTGACAGCTCACCTCAGGGACTCTCATACAATGAGCAGTTCTTC. It codes for CDSSPQGLSYNEQFF.

As concerns this clonotype: Relative to the germline gene, one junction end is altered; a read error may explain this. The gene calls are TRBV27 and TRBJ1-5; D unresolved. CDR3 length: 16 amino acids. In germline, CDR1 is MNHEY, CDR2 SMNVEV (reference sequence). The CDR3 here is CASSPYGVTTNQPQRF. DNA of the CDR3: TGTGCCAGCAGTCCCTATGGGGTTACAACGAATCAGCCCCAGCGTTTT.

The rearrangement uses TRBV10-2 and TRBJ2-1; D uncertain. There are 15 residues in the CDR3. CDR1 and CDR2 (germline): WSHSY, SAAADI. V was shortened by 3 bases and J by 8 bases, with 17 bases between the two germline ends. CDR3 DNA: TGCGCCAGCAGTGACACTGGACGGAACAGACATGAGCAGTTCTTC. This translates into CASSDTGRNRHEQFF.